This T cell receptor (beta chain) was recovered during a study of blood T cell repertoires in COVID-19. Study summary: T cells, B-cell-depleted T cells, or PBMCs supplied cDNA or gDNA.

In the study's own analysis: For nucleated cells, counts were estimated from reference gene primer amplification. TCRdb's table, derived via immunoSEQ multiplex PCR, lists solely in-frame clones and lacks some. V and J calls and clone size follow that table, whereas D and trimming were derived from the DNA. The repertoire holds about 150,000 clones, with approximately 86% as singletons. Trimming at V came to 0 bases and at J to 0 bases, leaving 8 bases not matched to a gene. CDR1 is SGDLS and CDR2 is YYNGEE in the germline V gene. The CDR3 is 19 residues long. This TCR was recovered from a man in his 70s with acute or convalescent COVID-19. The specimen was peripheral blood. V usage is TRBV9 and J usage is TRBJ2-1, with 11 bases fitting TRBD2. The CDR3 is CASSVGLAGGQSSYNEQFF. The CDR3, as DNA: TGTGCCAGCAGCGTAGGCCTAGCGGGAGGCCAGAGCTCCTACAATGAGCAGTTCTTC.